Listed below are T cell receptor beta chains from one sample, sequenced in a study of T cells in Graves' hyperthyroidism and ophthalmopathy. MiXCR, run by TCRdb on the multiplex PCR reads, gives a single entry per CDR3 protein. The data contain hundreds of thousands of distinct CDR3 sequences, over 40% of them singletons. Sequencing was carried out using peripheral blood or thyroid tissue (not recorded which). The receptor source for this set is an adult man with Graves' disease, either hyperthyroidism or ophthalmopathy (not recorded which). Both conserved end residues are part of each CDR3. Fields, in order: clone size, D gene, J gene, V gene, CDR3 protein, CDR3 DNA. The D gene is left open where the match is weak. A clone size is listed for some rows: how often the clone was seen (once, few, many), or a class if it is expanded.

once	-	TRBJ1-2	TRBV20-1	CSAPDGYYVGYTF	TGCAGTGCCCCGGACGGATACTATGTGGGCTACACCTTC
few	-	TRBJ1-6	TRBV7-3	CASSLVAYNSPLHF	TGTGCCAGCAGCTTGGTGGCATATAATTCACCCCTCCACTTT
many	-	TRBJ1-1	TRBV24-1	CATSAGTMNTEAFF	TGTGCCACCAGTGCGGGGACCATGAACACTGAAGCTTTCTTT
-	TRBD1	TRBJ1-2	TRBV14	CASSQAFGTGYGYGYTF	TGTGCCAGCAGCCAGGCCTTTGGGACAGGGTACGGCTATGGCTACACCTTC
many	-	TRBJ2-7	TRBV7-9	CASSLTENTQYF	TGTGCCAGCAGCTTAACGGAAAACACACAGTACTTC
few	-	TRBJ1-1	TRBV12-3/TRBV12-4	CASSFQDGEAFF	TGTGCCAGCAGTTTTCAGGACGGTGAAGCTTTCTTT
many	-	TRBJ2-5	TRBV20-1	CSALVGLGLQETQYF	TGCAGCGCGTTGGTTGGGTTGGGGCTCCAAGAGACCCAGTACTTC
-	-	TRBJ1-5	TRBV7-2	CASSLWQQGGNQPQHF	TGTGCCAGCAGTTTGTGGCAGCAGGGAGGCAATCAGCCCCAGCATTTT
-	-	TRBJ2-7	TRBV7-2	CASVVGGDSYEQYF	TGTGCCAGCGTTGTTGGCGGGGACTCCTACGAGCAGTACTTC
-	TRBD2	TRBJ2-2	TRBV19	CASSSSGRNTGELFF	TGTGCCAGTAGTTCCAGCGGGAGGAACACCGGGGAGCTGTTTTTT
few	-	TRBJ1-4	TRBV19	CASSIINEKLFF	TGTGCCAGTAGTATCATCAATGAAAAACTGTTTTTT
few	-	TRBJ2-2	TRBV7-8	CASSFRQGGSGELFF	TGTGCCAGCAGCTTCCGGCAGGGGGGATCCGGGGAGCTGTTTTTT
many	-	TRBJ2-5	TRBV7-8	CASSRYVAQETQYF	TGTGCCAGCAGTCGCTACGTCGCCCAAGAGACCCAGTACTTC
few	-	TRBJ1-5	TRBV7-2	CASSLEPSGANSNQPQHF	TGTGCCAGCAGCCTAGAACCCTCCGGGGCCAATAGCAATCAGCCCCAGCATTTT
-	-	TRBJ1-4	TRBV2	CASRPDREKLFF	TGTGCCAGCAGACCAGACCGGGAAAAACTGTTTTTT
-	-	TRBJ1-4	TRBV5-1	CASSFGGAYGEKLFF	TGTGCCAGCAGCTTTGGGGGGGCGTATGGTGAAAAACTGTTTTTT
many	TRBD2	TRBJ2-7	TRBV7-8	CASSPSSGSDYEQYF	TGTGCCAGCAGCCCCTCTAGCGGGTCTGACTACGAGCAGTACTTC
-	-	TRBJ1-1	TRBV2	CASSLFRQAEAFF	TGTGCCAGCAGTTTATTTAGACAGGCTGAGGCTTTCTTT
many	-	TRBJ2-6	TRBV24-1	CATSARPDSSGANVLTF	TGTGCCACCAGTGCTCGCCCTGACAGCTCTGGGGCCAACGTCCTGACTTTC
-	-	TRBJ1-5	TRBV25-1	CASSESMNQPQHF	TGTGCCAGCAGTGAATCCATGAATCAGCCCCAGCATTTT
few	-	TRBJ1-6	TRBV7-9	CASSQDQLDISYNSPLHF	TGTGCCAGCAGCCAAGATCAATTGGACATCTCCTATAATTCACCCCTCCACTTT
few	-	TRBJ2-7	TRBV20-1	CSASGGPSWGIYEQYF	TGCAGTGCTAGCGGGGGGCCCTCGTGGGGTATCTACGAGCAGTACTTC
-	-	TRBJ1-2	TRBV12-3/TRBV12-4	CASSFRGNSGTNYGYTF	TGTGCCAGCAGCTTCCGGGGTAATTCAGGGACCAACTATGGCTACACCTTC
-	-	TRBJ1-5	TRBV10-3	CAISRDGLNQPQHF	TGTGCCATCAGTCGGGACGGTCTCAATCAGCCCCAGCATTTT
-	-	TRBJ1-5	TRBV5-6	CASSQDLAQPQHF	TGTGCCAGCAGCCAAGATCTCGCTCAGCCCCAGCATTTT
many	-	TRBJ1-1	TRBV20-1	CSASGTAEAFF	TGCAGTGCTAGCGGAACGGCAGAAGCTTTCTTT
many	TRBD1	TRBJ1-2	TRBV11-2	CASSLGTGDGYTF	TGTGCCAGCAGCTTAGGGACAGGGGATGGCTACACCTTC
-	TRBD2	TRBJ2-7	TRBV19	CASSIRLAGHYEQYF	TGTGCCAGTAGTATCCGACTAGCGGGGCACTACGAGCAGTACTTC
-	-	TRBJ2-2	TRBV19	CASSKGLNTGELFF	TGTGCCAGTAGTAAGGGTCTGAACACCGGGGAGCTGTTTTTT
once	TRBD1	TRBJ2-7	TRBV19	CASTRTGGGEQYF	TGTGCCAGTACGCGGACAGGGGGCGGCGAGCAGTACTTC
many	-	TRBJ1-1	TRBV12-3/TRBV12-4	CASSLIGDTEAFF	TGTGCCAGCAGTTTAATCGGGGACACTGAAGCTTTCTTT
many	TRBD1	TRBJ1-2	TRBV29-1	CSVKTGAGYGYTF	TGCAGCGTCAAGACAGGGGCGGGCTATGGCTACACCTTC
-	-	TRBJ1-1	TRBV7-2	CASSQERAGHGNTEAFF	TGTGCCAGCAGCCAAGAGCGGGCGGGGCACGGGAACACTGAAGCTTTCTTT
many	-	TRBJ2-5	TRBV7-8	CASSLGGRVQETQYF	TGTGCCAGCAGCTTAGGGGGCCGGGTTCAAGAGACCCAGTACTTC
few	-	TRBJ1-6	TRBV7-9	CASSQPQGSGSNSPLHF	TGCGCCAGCAGCCAACCTCAGGGGAGCGGGTCGAATTCACCCCTCCACTTT
-	-	TRBJ1-4	TRBV5-1	CASSLAAREGEKLFF	TGCGCCAGCAGCTTGGCCGCCAGGGAGGGCGAAAAACTGTTTTTT
many	-	TRBJ1-2	TRBV7-9	CASSFNPGGYGYTF	TGTGCCAGCAGCTTTAACCCGGGGGGCTATGGCTACACCTTC
-	-	TRBJ1-5	TRBV24-1	CATSDSRGSYKVPGHQHF	TGTGCCACCAGTGATTCGAGAGGGTCCTACAAAGTACCGGGACACCAGCATTTT
once	-	TRBJ2-5	TRBV29-1	CSVGWTGETQYF	TGCAGCGTCGGATGGACCGGGGAGACCCAGTACTTC
many	-	TRBJ2-5	TRBV6-6	CASRRDDQETQYF	TGTGCCAGCAGGAGGGACGACCAAGAGACCCAGTACTTC
once	TRBD1	TRBJ2-5	TRBV2	CASSRTGIIAETQYF	TGTGCCAGCAGCAGGACAGGGATTATCGCAGAGACCCAGTACTTC
many	-	TRBJ1-3	TRBV10-3	CAIRTQGNSGNTIYF	TGTGCCATCAGGACCCAGGGGAACTCTGGAAACACCATATATTTT
many	-	TRBJ1-5	TRBV7-8	CASSLEAQDSNQPQHF	TGTGCCAGCAGCTTAGAGGCCCAGGATAGCAATCAGCCCCAGCATTTT
many	-	TRBJ1-2	TRBV15	CATSNDRRPNYGYTF	TGTGCCACCAGCAACGACAGGCGACCTAACTATGGCTACACCTTC
many	-	TRBJ1-1	TRBV29-1	CSVEQGLNTEAFF	TGCAGCGTAGAACAGGGTCTGAACACTGAAGCTTTCTTT
-	TRBD1	TRBJ1-3	TRBV7-9	CASSPGTGGRNTIYF	TGTGCCAGCAGCCCCGGGACAGGGGGCAGAAACACCATATATTTT
once	TRBD1	TRBJ2-7	TRBV29-1	CSALADRANEQYF	TGCAGCGCCTTGGCGGACAGGGCCAACGAGCAGTACTTC
few	TRBD1	TRBJ2-5	TRBV12-3/TRBV12-4	CASSRQGSQETQYF	TGTGCCAGCAGTCGACAGGGATCTCAGGAGACCCAGTACTTC
-	-	TRBJ2-2	TRBV5-6	CASSLDVRGELFF	TGTGCCAGCAGCTTGGACGTCCGCGGGGAGCTGTTTTTT
-	-	TRBJ1-2	TRBV7-9	CASSEALLTADYGYTF	TGTGCCAGCAGTGAAGCGCTTCTGACAGCGGACTATGGCTACACCTTC
many	-	TRBJ2-5	TRBV24-1	CATSDFPGRTHETQYF	TGTGCCACCAGTGATTTCCCAGGGAGGACCCACGAGACCCAGTACTTC
-	-	TRBJ2-5	TRBV10-3	CAIKWDETQYF	TGTGCCATCAAGTGGGACGAGACCCAGTACTTC
-	-	TRBJ2-2	TRBV2	CASSDPAPFRAGELFF	TGTGCCAGCAGTGACCCAGCCCCCTTCAGGGCCGGGGAGCTGTTTTTT